This T cell receptor (beta chain) was profiled in a study of T-cell reconstitution after alpha-beta-depleted transplantation in children. The CDR3 has 12 amino acids. V was clipped by 6 bases and J by 4 bases, with 12 bases between them. Germline CDR1 is DFQATT and CDR2 is SNEGSKA (reference sequence). Molecular barcoding with unique molecular identifiers was used for the TCRbeta library. Each CDR3 protein is one row after TCRdb ran MiXCR on the PCR reads. Of around 500,000 distinct CDR3 sequences listed, roughly an eighth are singletons. Many counts were recorded for this clonotype. The source was PBMCs from the stem cell graft donor, collected from the stem cell graft. The rearrangement joins TRBV20-1 to TRBJ1-1; D is uncertain. The origin of this receptor is a human donor who donated a stem cell graft to a child with combined immunodeficiency. The CDR3: CSARARPTEAFF. In DNA, the CDR3 is TGCAGTGCGCGGGCGCGGCCCACTGAAGCTTTCTTT.